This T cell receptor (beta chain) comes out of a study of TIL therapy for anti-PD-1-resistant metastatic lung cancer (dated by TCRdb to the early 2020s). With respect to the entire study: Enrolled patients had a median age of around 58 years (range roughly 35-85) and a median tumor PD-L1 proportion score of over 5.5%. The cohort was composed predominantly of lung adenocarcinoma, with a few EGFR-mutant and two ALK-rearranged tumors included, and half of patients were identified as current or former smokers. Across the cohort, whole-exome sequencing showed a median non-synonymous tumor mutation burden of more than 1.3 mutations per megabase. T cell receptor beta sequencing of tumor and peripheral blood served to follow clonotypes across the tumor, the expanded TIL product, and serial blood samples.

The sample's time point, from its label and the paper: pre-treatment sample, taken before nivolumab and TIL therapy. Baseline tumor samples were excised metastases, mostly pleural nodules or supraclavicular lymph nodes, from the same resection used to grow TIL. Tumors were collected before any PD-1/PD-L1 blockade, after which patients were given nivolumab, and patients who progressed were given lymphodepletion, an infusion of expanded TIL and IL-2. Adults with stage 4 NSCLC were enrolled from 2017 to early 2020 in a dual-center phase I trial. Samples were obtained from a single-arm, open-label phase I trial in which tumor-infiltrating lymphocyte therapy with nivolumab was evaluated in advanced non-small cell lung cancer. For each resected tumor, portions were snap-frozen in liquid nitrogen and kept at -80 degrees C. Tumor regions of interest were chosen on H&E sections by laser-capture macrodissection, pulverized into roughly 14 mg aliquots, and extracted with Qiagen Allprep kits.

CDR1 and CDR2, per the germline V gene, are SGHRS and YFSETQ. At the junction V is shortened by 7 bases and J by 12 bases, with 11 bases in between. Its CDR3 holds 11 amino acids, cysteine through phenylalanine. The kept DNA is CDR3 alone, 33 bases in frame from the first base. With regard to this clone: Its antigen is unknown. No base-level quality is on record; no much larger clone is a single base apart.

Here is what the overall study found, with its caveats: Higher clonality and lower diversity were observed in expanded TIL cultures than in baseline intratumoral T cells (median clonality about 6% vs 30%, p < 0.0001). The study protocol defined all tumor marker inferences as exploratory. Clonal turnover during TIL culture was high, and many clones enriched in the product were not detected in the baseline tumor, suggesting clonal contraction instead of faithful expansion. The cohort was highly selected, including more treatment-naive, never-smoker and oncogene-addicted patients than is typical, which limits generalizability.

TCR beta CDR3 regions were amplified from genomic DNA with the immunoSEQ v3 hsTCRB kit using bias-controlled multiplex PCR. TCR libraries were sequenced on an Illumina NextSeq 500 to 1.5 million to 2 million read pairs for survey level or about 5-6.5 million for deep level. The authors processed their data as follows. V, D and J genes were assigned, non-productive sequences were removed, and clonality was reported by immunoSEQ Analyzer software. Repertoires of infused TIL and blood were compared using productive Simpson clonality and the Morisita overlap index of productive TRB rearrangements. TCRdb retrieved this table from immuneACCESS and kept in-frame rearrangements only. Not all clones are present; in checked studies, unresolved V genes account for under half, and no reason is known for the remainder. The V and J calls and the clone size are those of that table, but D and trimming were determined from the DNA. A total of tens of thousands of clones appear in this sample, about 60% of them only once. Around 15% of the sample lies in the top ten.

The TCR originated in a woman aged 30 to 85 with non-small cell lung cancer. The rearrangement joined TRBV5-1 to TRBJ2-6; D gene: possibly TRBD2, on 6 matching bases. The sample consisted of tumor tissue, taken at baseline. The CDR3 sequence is CASGEESVLTF. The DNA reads TGCGCCAGCGGGGAGGAAAGCGTCCTGACTTTC.